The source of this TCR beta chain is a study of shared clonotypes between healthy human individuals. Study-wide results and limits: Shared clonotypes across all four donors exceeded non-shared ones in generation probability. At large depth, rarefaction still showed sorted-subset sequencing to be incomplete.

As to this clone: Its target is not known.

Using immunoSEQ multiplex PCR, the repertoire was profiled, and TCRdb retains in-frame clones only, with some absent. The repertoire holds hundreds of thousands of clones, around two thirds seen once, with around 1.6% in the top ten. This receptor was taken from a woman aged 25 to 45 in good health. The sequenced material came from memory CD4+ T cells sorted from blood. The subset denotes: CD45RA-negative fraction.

The CDR3 DNA reads as TGTGCCAGCAGCCACGGACTAGCGGGAGTCCCCGGGAACACCGGGGAGCTGTTTTTT. It encodes CASSHGLAGVPGNTGELFF. The chain is built from TRBV4-2 and TRBJ2-2; 13 bases line up with TRBD2. The CDR3 runs to 19 residues. Per the germline V gene, CDR1 is LGHNA and CDR2 is YNFKEQ. Losses at the gene ends were 3 bases for V and 1 base for J; bases not matched to a gene: 8.